A selection of T cell receptor beta chains follows, all from one sample in a study of CD8+CD57+ T cells in acquired aplastic anemia. A single record per CDR3 protein comes from TCRdb applying MiXCR to the reads. The repertoire includes some 68,000 distinct CDR3 sequences, around half of them detected once, and around 8.3% sits in the top ten. Sequenced input: sorted CD4+, CD8+, or CD8+CD57+ T cells (not recorded which) from PBMCs. The receptor source for this set is a human donor in good health, serving as a control. Both conserved end residues are part of each CDR3.

cdr3_length j_call v_call cdr3_aa
14 TRBJ1-2 TRBV10-3 CASASRATNYGYTF
16 TRBJ2-2 TRBV6-1 CASRELGQGATGELFF
13 TRBJ2-3 TRBV6-6 CASSYSGSDTQYF
15 TRBJ1-1 TRBV10-3 CAISPDAGRNSEAFF
11 TRBJ2-7 TRBV2 CASSGPYEQYF
14 TRBJ1-6 TRBV7-9 CASSLPGDNSPLHF
19 TRBJ2-3 TRBV15 CATSGAGLAGGPGTDTQYF
17 TRBJ2-5 TRBV29-1 CSVEVTWDRGSRETQYF
13 TRBJ2-1 TRBV24-1 CATSGTVHNEQFF
13 TRBJ2-2 TRBV7-3 CASSLLAAGELFF
16 NA TRBV5-4 CASRLGGRASTDTQHF
17 TRBJ2-7 TRBV4-3 CASSQGVGLGQLYEQYF
14 TRBJ1-3 TRBV27 CASSSGARGNTIYF
17 TRBJ2-6 TRBV9 CASSLRQGESGANVLTF
15 TRBJ2-7 TRBV7-8 CASSLWTGTSYEQYF
14 TRBJ2-7 TRBV4-2 CASSQDFLAGEQYF
15 TRBJ1-1 TRBV29-1 CSVEGRGQGYTEAFF
20 TRBJ2-5 TRBV7-9 CASSFESSLAGRGDQETQYF
14 TRBJ2-3 TRBV2 CATIFLGGTDTQYF
12 TRBJ2-3 TRBV20-1 CSARASPDTQYF
18 TRBJ2-3 TRBV7-1 CASSSGTSGSILTDTQYF
14 TRBJ2-3 TRBV20-1 CSASGASATDTQYF
18 TRBJ2-7 TRBV28 CASSLDSFGQGVSYEQYF
17 TRBJ2-7 TRBV3-1 CASSQPKGLALSYEQYF
13 TRBJ2-7 TRBV12-3/TRBV12-4 CASSLGLVYEQYF
15 TRBJ1-6 TRBV27 CASRIQGAGNSPLHF
16 TRBJ2-7 TRBV29-1 CSVEGGERGGTYEQYF
14 TRBJ1-5 TRBV24-1 CATFGGLSNQPQHF
16 TRBJ2-1 TRBV7-3 CASSSGTTPVGDEQFF
14 TRBJ2-7 TRBV7-2 CASSPAEGTYEQYF
15 TRBJ2-1 TRBV5-4 CASRYEKGALNEQFF
13 TRBJ2-7 TRBV10-1 CARTGGGVYEQYF
11 TRBJ2-5 TRBV29-1 CSVVRGETQYF
14 TRBJ2-1 TRBV20-1 CSATSGGAYNEQFF
9 TRBJ1-2 TRBV20-1 CYSNYGYTF
18 TRBJ2-7 TRBV12-5 CASGLVQYRRPYSYEQYF
15 TRBJ2-6 TRBV19 CASTRTGAGANVLTF
13 TRBJ1-1 TRBV10-3 CAISRGQGTEAFF
13 TRBJ2-5 TRBV5-1 CASSIQGRETQYF
14 TRBJ2-1 TRBV12-3/TRBV12-4 CASSLGTTYNEQFF
13 TRBJ1-6 TRBV7-8 CASSLSPNSPLHF
13 TRBJ2-5 TRBV25-1 CASSEGVRETQYF
11 TRBJ2-1 TRBV24-1 CATSVYNEQFF
13 TRBJ1-1 TRBV20-1 CSASPRLNTEAFF
15 TRBJ1-6 TRBV25-1 CASSELQGDNSPLHF
14 TRBJ2-1 TRBV6-5 CASTKFGLGYEQFF
14 TRBJ2-7 TRBV9 CASSVLAGIYEQYF
14 TRBJ1-1 TRBV9 CASSVPYSNTEAFF
16 TRBJ2-2 TRBV10-3 CAISESRAGGTGELFF
13 TRBJ1-1 TRBV6-6 CASSYSIGAEAFF
21 TRBJ2-2 TRBV23-1 CASSHGLTSVGAKVNTGGLFF
13 TRBJ2-5 TRBV29-1 CSVLDRGGETQYF
16 TRBJ2-3 TRBV10-3 CAIRGGDGASLDTQYF